Below, 30 T cell receptor beta chains from the same sample are listed, as sequenced in a study of control samples from healthy donors and cancer patients. Here immunoSEQ multiplex PCR was the method, and the copy in TCRdb shows in-frame clones only, minus some. The data contain around 53,000 clones, roughly nine tenths of them singletons. Input material: PBMCs. The receptors originated from a man aged 55 to 70 with head and neck cancer.

The V call is TRBV24-1, the J call TRBJ2-3, with TRBD2 as a possible D gene (6 bases). V was pared by 3 bases and J by 5 bases, with 11 bases between. Per germline, CDR1 KGHDR and CDR2 SFDVKD. This CDR3 is 14 amino acids long. CDR3 sequence: CATSDVVGGDTQYF. CDR3 nucleotide sequence: TGTGCCACCAGTGATGTCGTCGGGGGAGATACGCAGTATTTT.

The chain couples TRBV27 to TRBJ2-5; D unclear. The CDR3 is 13 residues long. Looked up from germline, CDR1 is MNHEY and CDR2 is SMNVEV (reference sequence). V was shortened by 1 base and J by 5 bases, with 8 bases between the two germline ends. CDR3 loop: CASSLFVGETQYF. The CDR3 DNA reads TGTGCCAGCAGTTTATTTGTTGGGGAGACCCAGTACTTC.

The genes are TRBV7-6 and TRBJ2-7, with a possible D match to TRBD2 (5 bases). Trimming pared 4 bases from V and 0 bases from J, leaving 16 bases between. The germline V gene has CDR1 SGHVS and CDR2 FNYEAQ. The CDR3 is 16 amino acids. The CDR3 DNA reads TGTGCCAGCAGCTGGGCGGGTGACACGAGCTCCTACGAGCAGTACTTC. Translating gives CASSWAGDTSSYEQYF.

A single count supports this clone. CDR3 loop: CASTSGGSYEQYF. CDR3 bases: TGTGCCAGTACCTCAGGGGGTTCCTACGAGCAGTACTTC. V and J are TRBV19 and TRBJ2-7; TRBD1 agrees at 7 bases. CDR3 length: 13 residues. The V gene end was trimmed by 7 bases and the J gene end by 1 base; junction bases not matched to a gene: 4. Germline loops: CDR1 LNHDA, CDR2 SQIVND (reference sequence).

V is TRBV29-1 and J is TRBJ2-5; 8 bases map to TRBD2. Unmatched junction bases numbered 16, after V lost 8 bases and J lost 5 bases. In germline, CDR1 is SQVTM, CDR2 ANQGSEA. The CDR3 runs 15 residues. The CDR3 sequence is CSLGRGAGVGETQYF. The CDR3 region has the DNA TGCAGCTTGGGGCGGGGAGCGGGAGTGGGGGAGACCCAGTACTTC.

The V gene is TRBV21-1, the J gene TRBJ2-3. TRBV21-1 corresponds to a pseudogene. The CDR3 extends over 13 amino acids. CDR3 residues: CASTLRAEGTQYF. CDR3 nucleotide sequence: TGTGCCAGCACCCTAAGAGCCGAAGGTACGCAGTATTTT.

The chain recombines TRBV7-9 with TRBJ2-1; TRBD1 agrees at 7 bases. The CDR3 runs 13 residues. With 5 bases clipped from V and 6 bases from J, the junction kept 4 bases outside the gene matches. CDR1 SEHNR and CDR2 FQNEAQ come from the germline V gene (reference sequence). Here the CDR3 reads CASSVRQGNEQFF. The CDR3 nucleotides read TGTGCCAGCAGCGTTAGACAGGGCAATGAGCAGTTCTTC.

This chain connects TRBV7-2 to TRBJ2-7; the D gene is possibly TRBD2 (7 bases). Germline V gene lookup returns CDR1 SGHTA and CDR2 FQGNSA. The CDR3 is made up of 15 amino acids. V was shortened by 5 bases and J by 4 bases, with 18 bases between the two germline ends. The DNA of the CDR3 is TGTGCCAGCAGCCCCAAAGGGGGAGGGCCTTACGAGCAGTACTTC. Translating gives CASSPKGGGPYEQYF.

This clone was seen more than once but under ten times. The rearrangement uses TRBV5-4 and TRBJ2-1; 8 nucleotides match TRBD2. Germline CDR1 and CDR2: SGHNT and YYREEE (reference sequence). This CDR3 is 13 amino acids long. The V segment lost 5 bases and the J segment 8 bases; nucleotides outside the gene matches: 6. CDR3 nucleotides: TGTGCCAGCAGGCCTAGCGGGTGGGATGAGCAGTTCTTC. The encoded protein is CASRPSGWDEQFF.

Only a few counts were recorded for this clone. The genes are TRBV10-3 and TRBJ2-7; D not certain. V lost 4 bases and J 6 bases, leaving 19 bases between the germline ends. This CDR3 region has 15 residues. In germline, CDR1 is ENHRY, CDR2 SYGVKD. The CDR3 sequence is CAISVLLPGLGEQYF. The CDR3 DNA reads as TGTGCCATCAGTGTCTTATTGCCTGGGCTTGGCGAGCAGTACTTC.

CDR3 nucleotide sequence: TGCGCCAGCACAGAGGGGCAGGGGACTGAGCAGTTCTTC. The encoded protein is CASTEGQGTEQFF. This chain uses TRBV5-1 with TRBJ2-1; the D gene is possibly TRBD1 (6 bases). This CDR3 has 13 residues. The germline CDR1 and CDR2 sequences are SGHRS and YFSETQ. Trimming cost V 6 bases and J 9 bases, with 16 bases left between them.

The V gene is TRBV3-1 (or the pseudogene TRBV3-2), the J gene TRBJ2-7, with 10 bases aligning to TRBD1. Germline lookup yields CDR1 LGHDT and CDR2 YNNKEL (reference sequence). V lost 6 bases and J lost 2; bases outside the gene matches: 1. The CDR3 is 13 amino acids. The CDR3 reads CASRGQGTYEQYF. CDR3 DNA: TGTGCCAGCAGGGGACAGGGGACCTACGAGCAGTACTTC.

This clone was seen only a few times. In nucleotides, the CDR3 is TGTGCTAGTGGTCTACAACCACTCGATTCCTACGAGCAGTACTTC. Its protein product is CASGLQPLDSYEQYF. This chain connects TRBV12-5 to TRBJ2-7, with D unclear. Germline V gene lookup returns CDR1 LGHNT and CDR2 FRNRAP. Trimming removed 5 bases at V and 1 base at J, with 15 bases between. The CDR3 sequence is 15 residues long. The full variable domain, rest sourced from reference TRBV12-5 and TRBJ2-7, is DARVTQTPRHKVTEMGQEVTMRCQPILGHNTVFWYRQTMMQGLELLAYFRNRAPLDDSGMPKDRFSAEMPDATLATLKIQPSEPRDSAVYFCASGLQPLDSYEQYFGPGTRLTVT.

The genes are TRBV7-6 and TRBJ1-3; TRBD1 matches at 9 bases. This CDR3 region has 21 residues. From germline, CDR1 is SGHVS and CDR2 FNYEAQ. V lost 0 bases and J lost 3; bases outside the gene matches: 18. In nucleotides, the CDR3 is TGTGCCAGCAGCTTAGCGCTCAGAAGGGGACAGGGCCGGTTCGGTGGAAACACCATATATTTT. Its protein product is CASSLALRRGQGRFGGNTIYF.

This sequence joins TRBV5-6 and TRBJ1-1; D unresolved. The CDR3 extends over 14 amino acids. Trimming took 0 bases from V and 6 from J, leaving 12 bases between them. Per germline, CDR1 SGHDT and CDR2 YYEEEE. CDR3 nucleotides: TGTGCCAGCAGCTTGGACCTTGGAGCGGCTGAAGCTTTCTTT. Protein sequence: CASSLDLGAAEAFF. Supplemented by reference TRBV5-6 and TRBJ1-1, the full variable domain reads DAGVTQSPTHLIKTRGQQVTLRCSPKSGHDTVSWYQQALGQGPQFIFQYYEEEERQRGNFPDRFSGHQFPNYSSELNVNALLLGDSALYLCASSLDLGAAEAFFGQGTRLTVV.

This clone was seen a handful of times. The CDR3 reads CSVGARDQPQHF. CDR3 in DNA: TGCAGCGTTGGGGCCCGCGATCAGCCCCAGCATTTT. The rearrangement uses TRBV29-1 and TRBJ1-5; D gene unclear. Per the germline V gene, CDR1 is SQVTM and CDR2 is ANQGSEA. Trimming took off 4 bases at V and 5 bases at J, with 9 bases between the two ends. This CDR3 region has 12 residues.

This clone came up a few times. V is TRBV2 and J is TRBJ2-2; possible D gene TRBD2, 6 bases. The germline CDR1 and CDR2 sequences are SNHLY and FYNNEI. The CDR3 extends over 15 amino acids. The V gene lost 4 bases and the J gene lost 0 bases, with 9 bases spanning the gap. CDR3 residues: CASSGGGSNTGELFF. CDR3 nucleotide sequence: TGTGCCAGCAGTGGTGGGGGGTCGAACACCGGGGAGCTGTTTTTT.

The chain joins TRBV14 to TRBJ1-1, with D perhaps TRBD1 (6 bases). Germline V gene lookup returns CDR1 SGHDN and CDR2 FVKESK. The length of the CDR3 is 13 residues. Trimming stripped 4 bases from V and 5 bases from J, with 11 bases between. CDR3 DNA sequence: TGTGCCAGCAGCCTACAGGGCGAAACTGAAGCTTTCTTT. Translation gives CASSLQGETEAFF.

This clone is a singleton in its sample. The chain is built from TRBV27 and TRBJ2-1, with 7 bases that match TRBD1. Germline V gene data show CDR1 as MNHEY and CDR2 as SMNVEV (reference sequence). The CDR3 runs to 13 residues. Trimming cost V 8 bases and J 0 bases; bases outside gene matches: 1. The CDR3 sequence is CASAGGSYNEQFF. As DNA, the CDR3 is TGTGCCAGCGCAGGGGGCTCCTACAATGAGCAGTTCTTC.

This clone has a handful of counts. CDR3 nucleotides: TGCGCCAGCAGCCAACAACTGGCAGGAGGGCCGGTGGATACGCAGTATTTT. This sequence encodes CASSQQLAGGPVDTQYF. The chain employs TRBV4-3 and TRBJ2-3, with D possibly matching TRBD2 (6 bases). Germline V gene sequence: CDR1 LGHNA, CDR2 YSLEER. This CDR3 has 17 residues. Trimming took 2 bases from V and 6 from J, leaving 21 bases between them.

The chain carries TRBV7-3 and TRBJ2-5; 8 bases agree with TRBD1. CDR3 size: 15 residues. Germline CDR1 reads SGHTA; CDR2 reads FQGTGA. After removal of 1 base from V and 4 bases from J, the junction contained 5 bases not matched to a gene. CDR3 nucleotide sequence: TGTGCCAGCAGCTTAAGACAGGGGTCGGGAGAGACCCAGTACTTC. It codes for CASSLRQGSGETQYF.

This chain joins TRBV5-5 and TRBJ1-3; D unresolved. The CDR3 consists of 14 residues. Germline V gives CDR1 SGHKS, CDR2 YYEKEE (reference sequence). The ends were cut back, 0 bases at V and 4 bases at J, with 8 bases in the middle. This CDR3 is CASSLGVSGNTIYF. The DNA of the CDR3 is TGTGCCAGCAGCTTGGGGGTCTCCGGAAACACCATATATTTT.

The chain carries TRBV5-1 and TRBJ2-7; D gene unclear. There are 13 residues in the CDR3. Per germline, CDR1 SGHRS and CDR2 YFSETQ. V gave up 1 base and J gave up 3 bases, with 8 bases separating them. The CDR3 nucleotides are TGCGCCAGCAGCTTGCAGCAATTCTACGAGCAGTACTTC. It encodes CASSLQQFYEQYF.

The V call is TRBV7-8, the J call TRBJ1-6; the match to TRBD1 covers 11 bases. Trimming at V came to 5 bases and at J to 13 bases, leaving 7 bases not matched to a gene. The germline gives CDR1 SGHVS, CDR2 FQNEAQ. The CDR3 spans 14 residues. The CDR3: CASSPGQGVAPLHF. The CDR3 DNA is TGTGCCAGCAGCCCGGGACAGGGGGTGGCTCCCCTCCACTTT.

This clone was seen only once. This chain connects TRBV24-1 to TRBJ2-1, with TRBD2 identical over 7 bases. There are 16 residues in the CDR3. The J segment lost 8 bases and the V segment lost 2 bases, leaving 11 bases of the junction unmatched. Per the germline V gene, CDR1 is KGHDR and CDR2 is SFDVKD. The CDR3 reads CATSDWASGGVDEQFF. CDR3 sequence (DNA): TGTGCCACCAGTGATTGGGCTAGCGGAGGGGTCGATGAGCAGTTCTTC.

V usage is TRBV2 and J usage is TRBJ2-5; TRBD2 matches 8 bases. This CDR3 comprises 19 residues. The junction had 21 bases not matched to a gene; V was cut back by 4 bases and J by 5 bases. The germline V gene encodes CDR1 SNHLY and CDR2 FYNNEI. The CDR3 DNA reads as TGTGCCAGCAGTGGCCCACGTGGGCTATCGGGGCGGGAGGACGAGACCCAGTACTTC. Protein: CASSGPRGLSGREDETQYF.

This chain connects TRBV5-1 to TRBJ1-6, with 7 positions matching TRBD1. The CDR3 has 14 amino acids. Germline V gene data show CDR1 as SGHRS and CDR2 as YFSETQ. Trimming at V came to 4 bases and at J to 10 bases, leaving 8 bases not matched to a gene. The CDR3 sequence: CASSPGQTRSPLHF. The CDR3 DNA follows: TGCGCCAGCAGCCCGGGACAGACCAGGTCACCCCTCCACTTT.

This clone was observed a handful of times. Other nucleotide sequences from this sample produce the same CDR3. The rearrangement uses TRBV10-3 and TRBJ2-5; the match to TRBD1 covers 8 bases. This CDR3 comprises 13 residues. V lost 11 bases to trimming and J lost 3 bases; unmatched junction nucleotides: 8. Germline V gives CDR1 ENHRY, CDR2 SYGVKD. CDR3 sequence (DNA): TGTGCCGCCCGGGACAGGCCTGAAGAGACCCAGTACTTC. Translation gives CAARDRPEETQYF.

The chain is built from TRBV19 and TRBJ2-3; D unresolved. Germline CDR1 and CDR2: LNHDA and SQIVND (reference sequence). Trimming removed 0 bases from V and 0 bases from J, with 7 bases in between. This CDR3 is 15 amino acids long. The CDR3 loop is CASSIDRASTDTQYF. The CDR3 DNA sequence: TGTGCCAGTAGTATAGATCGAGCGAGCACAGATACGCAGTATTTT. Full variable domain (rest looked up from reference TRBV19 and TRBJ2-3): DGGITQSPKYLFRKEGQNVTLSCEQNLNHDAMYWYRQDPGQGLRLIYYSQIVNDFQKGDIAEGYSVSREKKESFPLTVTSAQKNPTAFYLCASSIDRASTDTQYFGPGTRLTVL.

The chain uses TRBV6-5 and TRBJ2-3, with D possibly matching TRBD2 (6 bases). The germline V and J ends were trimmed by 8 bases and 5 bases, with 14 bases remaining between them. The CDR3 contains 13 residues. The germline V gene encodes CDR1 MNHEY and CDR2 SVGAGI. The CDR3 region is CASVPMGGDTQYF. The CDR3 region has the DNA TGTGCCAGCGTCCCCATGGGGGGAGATACGCAGTATTTT.